What follows is one T cell receptor beta chain and its context. These data come from a study of CD8 T cells in Susac syndrome. Study in general: When their blood was taken, the Susac syndrome patients had either not yet had any therapy, were taking corticosteroids, or were taking intravenous immunoglobulin alone.

RNA totalling roughly 0.5 to 1 ug underwent reverse transcription with random hexamers. Multiplex PCR with immunoSEQ amplified the TCR beta CDR3 across 54 Vbeta and 13 Jbeta. TCRdb reanalysed the immunoSEQ multiplex PCR reads using MiXCR and keeps one entry per CDR3 protein. Of about 83,000 distinct CDR3 sequences in the sample, about 96% were seen once. V lost 3 bases, J lost 4 bases, and 4 bases lay in between. There are 13 residues in the CDR3. The TCR originated in a human donor with Susac syndrome. The rearrangement joins TRBV12-3 or TRBV12-4 to TRBJ2-6; D gene ambiguous. Material: CD8+ T cells from PBMCs. The CDR3 region is CASSLEGANVLTF. In nucleotides, the CDR3 is TGTGCCAGCAGTTTGGAGGGGGCCAACGTCCTGACTTTC.